The clone carrying this T cell receptor (beta chain) was seen just once. This record belongs to a study of brain T cells in children with intractable seizures. V shed 4 bases and J shed 1 base, with 8 bases lying between them. Germline assignment: CDR1 LGHDT and CDR2 YNNKEL (reference sequence). The CDR3 has 13 amino acids. Time point noted: blood from clinic visit 5 months post-surgery; TSC patient then seizure free. Pre-surgery treatment included at least one anti-epileptic drug. Data came from immunoSEQ multiplex PCR; TCRdb stores just in-frame clones and leaves some out. The sample carries hundreds of thousands of clones, about 94% recorded once.

The material was peripheral blood, obtained 4 to 6 months after surgery. This receptor was obtained from a boy under two years old with tuberous sclerosis and intractable seizures. V is TRBV3-1 (or the pseudogene TRBV3-2) and J is TRBJ2-7; no clear D gene. CDR3 in amino acids: CASSRRISYEQYF. In DNA form, the CDR3 reads TGTGCCAGCAGCCGAAGGATTTCCTACGAGCAGTACTTC.